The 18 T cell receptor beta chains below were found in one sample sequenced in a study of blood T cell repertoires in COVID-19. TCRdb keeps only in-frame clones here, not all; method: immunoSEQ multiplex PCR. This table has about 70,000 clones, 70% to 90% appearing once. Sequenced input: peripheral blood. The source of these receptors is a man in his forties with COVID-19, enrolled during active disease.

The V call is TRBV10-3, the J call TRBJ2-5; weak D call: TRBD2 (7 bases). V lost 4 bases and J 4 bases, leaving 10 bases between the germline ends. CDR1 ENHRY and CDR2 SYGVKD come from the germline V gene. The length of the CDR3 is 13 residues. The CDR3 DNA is TGTGCCATCAGTGGGGGGGGGCCAGAGACCCAGTACTTC. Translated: CAISGGGPETQYF.

The chain's CDR3 is CASSRGQGGEKLFF. The CDR3 DNA follows: TGTGCCAGCTCACGGGGACAGGGTGGAGAAAAACTGTTTTTT. The J gene is TRBJ1-4, the V gene TRBV18; the match to TRBD1 covers 9 bases. This CDR3 spans 14 amino acids. The trim removed 4 bases at V and 8 bases at J, leaving 5 bases unmatched. The V gene's germline CDR1 is KGHSH and CDR2 LQKENI. Drawing the rest from reference TRBV18 and TRBJ1-4, the complete variable domain is NAGVMQNPRHLVRRRGQEARLRCSPMKGHSHVYWYRQLPEEGLKFMVYLQKENIIDESGMPKERFSAEFPKEGPSILRIQQVVRGDSAAYFCASSRGQGGEKLFFGSGTQLSVL.

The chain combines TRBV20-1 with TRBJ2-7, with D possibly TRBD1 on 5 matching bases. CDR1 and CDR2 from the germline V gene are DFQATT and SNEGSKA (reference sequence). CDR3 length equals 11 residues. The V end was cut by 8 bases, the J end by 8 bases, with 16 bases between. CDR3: CSNYRQLQQYF. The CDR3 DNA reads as TGCAGTAACTATCGACAGCTACAGCAGTACTTC.

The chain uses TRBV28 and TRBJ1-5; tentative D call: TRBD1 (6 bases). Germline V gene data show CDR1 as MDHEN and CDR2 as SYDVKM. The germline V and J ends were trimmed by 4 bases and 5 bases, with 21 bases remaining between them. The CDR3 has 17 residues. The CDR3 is CASSSPGQLLLDQPQHF. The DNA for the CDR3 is TGTGCCAGCAGTTCCCCCGGACAGCTACTCCTTGATCAGCCCCAGCATTTT.

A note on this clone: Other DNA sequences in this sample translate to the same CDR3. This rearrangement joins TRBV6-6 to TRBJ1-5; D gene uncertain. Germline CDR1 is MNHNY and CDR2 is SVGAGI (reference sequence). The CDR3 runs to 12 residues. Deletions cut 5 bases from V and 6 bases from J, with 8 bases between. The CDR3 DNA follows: TGTGCCAGCAGTACAGACACTCAGCCCCAGCATTTT. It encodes CASSTDTQPQHF.

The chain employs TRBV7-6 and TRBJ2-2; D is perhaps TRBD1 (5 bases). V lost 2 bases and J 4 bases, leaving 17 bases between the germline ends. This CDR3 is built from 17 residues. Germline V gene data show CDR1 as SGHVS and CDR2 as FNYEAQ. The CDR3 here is CASSLFFRQLSTGELFF. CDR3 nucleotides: TGTGCCAGCAGCTTATTCTTCCGACAGCTATCCACCGGGGAGCTGTTTTTT.

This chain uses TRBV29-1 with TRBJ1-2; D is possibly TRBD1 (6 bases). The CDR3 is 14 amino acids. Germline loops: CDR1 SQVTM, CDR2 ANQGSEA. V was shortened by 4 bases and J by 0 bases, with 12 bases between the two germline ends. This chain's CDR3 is CSVVRDTSNYGYTF. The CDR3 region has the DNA TGCAGCGTTGTTCGGGACACTTCTAACTATGGCTACACCTTC.

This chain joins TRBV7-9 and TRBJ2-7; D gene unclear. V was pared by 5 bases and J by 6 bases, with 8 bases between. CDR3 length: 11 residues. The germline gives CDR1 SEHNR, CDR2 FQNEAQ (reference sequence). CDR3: CASSIYVEQYF. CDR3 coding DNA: TGTGCCAGCAGCATCTACGTCGAGCAGTACTTC.

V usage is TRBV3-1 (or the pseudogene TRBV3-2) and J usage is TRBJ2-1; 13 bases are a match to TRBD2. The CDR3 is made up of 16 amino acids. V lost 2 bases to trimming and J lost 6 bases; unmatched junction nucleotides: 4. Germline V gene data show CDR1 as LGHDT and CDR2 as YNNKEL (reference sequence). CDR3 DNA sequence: TGTGCCAGCAGCCAACCGGGACTAGCGGGGTTCAATGAGCAGTTCTTC. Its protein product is CASSQPGLAGFNEQFF.

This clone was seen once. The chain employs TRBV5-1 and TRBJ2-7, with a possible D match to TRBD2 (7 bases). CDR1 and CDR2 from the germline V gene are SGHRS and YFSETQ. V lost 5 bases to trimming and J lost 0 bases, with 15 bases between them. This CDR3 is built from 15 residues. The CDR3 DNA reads TGCGCCAGCAGGGTCGGGGGGCTCTCCTCCTACGAGCAGTACTTC. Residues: CASRVGGLSSYEQYF.

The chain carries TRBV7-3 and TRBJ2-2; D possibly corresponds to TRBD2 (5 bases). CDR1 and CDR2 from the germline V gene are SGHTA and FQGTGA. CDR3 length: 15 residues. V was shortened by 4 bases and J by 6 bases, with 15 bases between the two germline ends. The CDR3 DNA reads TGTGCCAGCAGCTCCGGACTCGCTACGGCCGGGGAGCTGTTTTTT. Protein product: CASSSGLATAGELFF.

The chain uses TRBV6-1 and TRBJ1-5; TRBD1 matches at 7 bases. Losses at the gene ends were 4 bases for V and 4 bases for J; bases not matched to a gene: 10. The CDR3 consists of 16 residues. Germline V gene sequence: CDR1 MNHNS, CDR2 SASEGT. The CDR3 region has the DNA TGTGCCAGCAGTGGGGGACAGAAAATAGGGAATCAGCCCCAGCATTTT. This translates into CASSGGQKIGNQPQHF.

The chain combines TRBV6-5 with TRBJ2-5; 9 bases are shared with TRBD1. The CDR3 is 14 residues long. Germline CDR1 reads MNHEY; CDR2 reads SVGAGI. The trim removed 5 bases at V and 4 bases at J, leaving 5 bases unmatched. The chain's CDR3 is CASSRDRATETQYF. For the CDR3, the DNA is TGTGCCAGCAGTCGGGACAGGGCAACAGAGACCCAGTACTTC.

The CDR3 spells CASSYSTGATYEQYF. CDR3 nucleotide sequence: TGTGCCAGCAGTTACTCGACAGGGGCGACCTACGAGCAGTACTTC. The V gene is TRBV6-5, the J gene TRBJ2-7; 8 nucleotides line up with TRBD1. With 0 bases clipped from V and 2 bases from J, the junction kept 3 bases outside the gene matches. Germline V gene sequence: CDR1 MNHEY, CDR2 SVGAGI. The CDR3 has 15 residues.

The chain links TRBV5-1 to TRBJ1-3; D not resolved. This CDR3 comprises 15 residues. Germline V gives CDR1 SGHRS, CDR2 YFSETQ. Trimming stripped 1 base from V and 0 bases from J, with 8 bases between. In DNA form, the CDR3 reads TGCGCCAGCAGCTTGTTAGCCAACTCTGGAAACACCATATATTTT. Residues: CASSLLANSGNTIYF.

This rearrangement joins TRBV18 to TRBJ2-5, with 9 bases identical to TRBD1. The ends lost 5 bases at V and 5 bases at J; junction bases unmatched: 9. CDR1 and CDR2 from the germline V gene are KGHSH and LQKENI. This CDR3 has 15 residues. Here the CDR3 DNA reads TGTGCCAGCTCAGAGGGAACAGGGGGCAGCGAGACCCAGTACTTC. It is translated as CASSEGTGGSETQYF.

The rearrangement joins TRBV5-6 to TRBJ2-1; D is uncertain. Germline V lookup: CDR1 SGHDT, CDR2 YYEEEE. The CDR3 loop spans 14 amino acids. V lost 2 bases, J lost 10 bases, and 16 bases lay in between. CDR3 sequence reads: CASSFGTEPPEQFF. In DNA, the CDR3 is TGTGCCAGCAGCTTTGGCACCGAACCACCAGAGCAGTTCTTC.

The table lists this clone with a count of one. The CDR3 loop reads CASSGQAPPSGGYETQYF. The CDR3 nucleotides read TGTGCCAGCAGCGGTCAAGCCCCTCCTAGCGGGGGGTACGAGACCCAGTACTTC. The genes are TRBV9 and TRBJ2-5; 11 nucleotides agree with TRBD2. The CDR3 is 18 amino acids. The trim removed 3 bases at V and 5 bases at J, leaving 15 bases unmatched. Germline V CDR1 and CDR2: SGDLS, YYNGEE.